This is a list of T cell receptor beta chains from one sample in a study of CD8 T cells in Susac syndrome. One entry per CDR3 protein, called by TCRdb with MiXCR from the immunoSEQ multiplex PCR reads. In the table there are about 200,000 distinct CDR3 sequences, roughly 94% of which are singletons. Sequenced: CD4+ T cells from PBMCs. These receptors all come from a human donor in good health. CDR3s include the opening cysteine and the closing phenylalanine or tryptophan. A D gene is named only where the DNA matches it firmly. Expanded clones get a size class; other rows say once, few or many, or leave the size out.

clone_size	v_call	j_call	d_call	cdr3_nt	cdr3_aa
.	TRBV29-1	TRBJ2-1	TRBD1	TGCAGCGTGCAAGACAGGGGATGGGACAATGAGCAGTTCTTC	CSVQDRGWDNEQFF
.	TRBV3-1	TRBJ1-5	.	TGTGCCAGCAGCCAAGGAGGAATTCAGCCCCAGCATTTT	CASSQGGIQPQHF
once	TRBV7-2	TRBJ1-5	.	TGTGCCAGCAGCTGGGGGCGGCAGCCCCAGCATTTT	CASSWGRQPQHF
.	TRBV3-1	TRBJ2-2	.	TGTGCCAGCAGCCTCACCAGGGCGGGAACCGGGGAGCTGTTTTTT	CASSLTRAGTGELFF
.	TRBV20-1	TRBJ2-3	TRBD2	TGCAGTGCTAGGTCAGCGGGAGATTCGGATACGCAGTATTTT	CSARSAGDSDTQYF
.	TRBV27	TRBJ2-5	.	TGTGCCAGCCGATCCCTCTTGGAGTACCAAGAGACCCAGTACTTC	CASRSLLEYQETQYF
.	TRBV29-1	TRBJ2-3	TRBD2	TGCAGCGTTGTCGGGACTAGCGCCCCAGATACGCAGTATTTT	CSVVGTSAPDTQYF
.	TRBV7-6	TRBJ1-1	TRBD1	TGTGCCAGCAGAGACAGGGCGAACACTGAAGCTTTCTTT	CASRDRANTEAFF
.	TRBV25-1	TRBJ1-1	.	TGTGCCAGCAGCGAGAGAAAGGACAGGAACACTGAAGCTTTCTTT	CASSERKDRNTEAFF
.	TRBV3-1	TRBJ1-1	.	TGTGCCAGCAGCCAAGATGGCAGGGCGGGACGTGAAGCTTTCTTT	CASSQDGRAGREAFF
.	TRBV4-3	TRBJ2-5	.	TGCGCCAGCAGCCAAGATTGGGGTAGCCAGACCTTC	CASSQDWGSQTF
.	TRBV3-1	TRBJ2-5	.	TGTGCCAGTGGTGGTAGCGGAAGAGAGACCCAGTACTTC	CASGGSGRETQYF
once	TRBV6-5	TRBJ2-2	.	TGTGCCAGCAGTTATAACGGTTGGGACCTCAACACCGGGGAGCTGTTTTTT	CASSYNGWDLNTGELFF
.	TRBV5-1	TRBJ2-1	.	TGCGCCAGCGGCATCGGAGTTCGCGGGGATGAGCAGTTCTTC	CASGIGVRGDEQFF
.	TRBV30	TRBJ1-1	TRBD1	TGTGCCTGGAGTCCCCCAGGACAGGGGAACACTGAAGCTTTCTTT	CAWSPPGQGNTEAFF
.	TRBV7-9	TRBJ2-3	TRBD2	TGTGCCAGCAGCCCGGGCATAGCGGGAGCCGCGCAGTATTTT	CASSPGIAGAAQYF
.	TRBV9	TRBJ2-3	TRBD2	TGTGCCAGCAGCGTTCTATCCGGGACTAGCGTGTCAGATACGCAGTATTTT	CASSVLSGTSVSDTQYF
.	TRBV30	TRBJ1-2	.	TGTGCCTGGAGTGTTCGGAGTAACACCTTC	CAWSVRSNTF